Below are 6 T cell receptor beta chains sequenced from a single sample in a study of monozygotic twins with inflammatory bowel disease. TCRdb reworked the 5' RACE reads into one entry per CDR3 protein, no DNA. The record lists 110,000 to 150,000 distinct CDR3 sequences, of which the ten most abundant hold more than 0.95%. Sequencing used blood. Every receptor here comes from a human donor with ulcerative colitis or Crohn's disease, or a healthy co-twin of an affected twin (not recorded which).

J is TRBJ2-5 and V is TRBV29-1; TCRdb calls TRBD1, which cannot be checked without DNA. Germline values: CDR1 SQVTM, CDR2 ANQGSEA. The CDR3 is 11 amino acids. The CDR3 loop is CSVEESGGRYF.

The chain links TRBV25-1 to TRBJ2-7; there is no DNA to check the TCRdb D call of TRBD1. This CDR3 has 15 amino acids. Germline CDR1 and CDR2: MGHDK and SYGVNS. The CDR3 region is CASSSGTGPSYEQYF.

The J gene is TRBJ1-4, the V gene TRBV5-1; no DNA is available, so the TRBD1 call from TCRdb remains unchecked. Germline lookup yields CDR1 SGHRS and CDR2 YFSETQ. The CDR3 totals 15 residues. Here the CDR3 reads CASSNTGTGSEKLFF. The complete variable domain, with remaining parts taken from reference TRBV5-1 and TRBJ1-4, reads KAGVTQTPRYLIKTRGQQVTLSCSPISGHRSVSWYQQTPGQGLQFLFEYFSETQRNKGNFPGRFSGRQFSNSRSEMNVSTLELGDSALYLCASSNTGTGSEKLFFGSGTQLSVL.

This chain links TRBV20-1 with TRBJ1-5. Germline CDR1 DFQATT, CDR2 SNEGSKA (reference sequence). This CDR3 comprises 12 residues. The CDR3 loop reads CSARLGNQPQHF.

This rearrangement joins TRBV7-9 to TRBJ2-1; the TRBD1 assignment by TCRdb is unverifiable without DNA. Germline loops: CDR1 SEHNR, CDR2 FQNEAQ (reference sequence). CDR3 size: 14 residues. The CDR3 region is CASSPVPIKDEQFF.

V is TRBV4-1 and J is TRBJ2-7. Germline V gene sequence: CDR1 MGHRA, CDR2 YSYEKL. CDR3 length equals 16 residues. The CDR3 loop is CASSQDRSGSSYEQYF.